This section outlines one TCR beta chain sequence together with its context. The data derive from a study of control samples from healthy donors and cancer patients. TCRdb's table, derived via immunoSEQ multiplex PCR, lists solely in-frame clones and lacks some. The repertoire consists of about 130,000 clones, with roughly 84% occurring once and the leading ten covering roughly 3.2%. The V gene's germline CDR1 is MDHEN and CDR2 SYDVKM. The CDR3 length is 12 residues. Trimming took 3 bases from V and 2 from J, leaving 5 bases between them. This sequence was found in a man between 50 and 59 years old in good health. Input material: blood. V is TRBV28 and J is TRBJ2-7; no reliable D call. The CDR3 region has the DNA TGTGCCAGCAGTTTTTATCCCTACGAGCAGTACTTC. Residues: CASSFYPYEQYF. The whole variable domain, filled in from reference TRBV28 and TRBJ2-7, reads DVKVTQSSRYLVKRTGEKVFLECVQDMDHENMFWYRQDPGLGLRLIYFSYDVKMKEKGDIPEGYSVSREKKERFSLILESASTNQTSMYLCASSFYPYEQYFGPGTRLTVT.